This TCR beta chain was observed in a study of blood T cell repertoires in COVID-19. Background on the study: Material from acute and convalescent COVID-19 was sourced from the United States, Italy and Spain. From T cells, B-cell-depleted T cells, or PBMCs came the material, which was cDNA or gDNA.

In the original processing: Estimation of nucleated cell counts relied on the amplification of reference gene primers. Profiled with immunoSEQ multiplex PCR; TCRdb holds only in-frame clones, not every one. That table is the source of V, J and clone size, and D and trimming were worked out from the DNA. This sample carries approximately 360,000 clones, 89% of them seen once, and the ten largest clones take 0.95% to 1.5%. Germline trimming cut 1 base from V and 5 bases from J; bases unmatched to any gene: 3. In germline, CDR1 is SEHNR, CDR2 FQNEAQ (reference sequence). The CDR3 has 14 amino acids. The V call is TRBV7-9, the J call TRBJ2-3, with TRBD1 matching over 7 bases. Sequenced input: peripheral blood. The clonotype originates from a man aged 40-49 years with acute or convalescent COVID-19. The CDR3 here is CASSLEGAGDTQYF. CDR3 coding DNA: TGTGCCAGCAGCTTAGAGGGGGCCGGAGATACGCAGTATTTT.